This T cell receptor beta chain was observed in a study of T-cell reconstitution after alpha-beta-depleted transplantation in children. A library of TCRbeta sequences, prepared with unique molecular identifiers, was generated. TCRdb itself ran the PCR reads through MiXCR, one entry per CDR3 protein. The sample carries about 610,000 distinct CDR3 sequences, 10% to 13% recorded once. V dropped 0 bases and J dropped 4 bases, with 14 bases sitting between them. The germline V gene has CDR1 SGHVS and CDR2 FQNEAQ. This CDR3 is 16 amino acids long. The source is a human donor who donated a stem cell graft to a child with acute myeloid leukemia. The chain has TRBV7-8 and TRBJ2-3, with D perhaps TRBD1 (6 bases). Specimen: PBMCs from the stem cell graft donor, collected from the stem cell graft. This CDR3 reads CASSLARGGRADTQYF. The CDR3 bases are TGTGCCAGCAGCTTAGCCCGAGGGGGTCGCGCAGATACGCAGTATTTT.